This is a list of T cell receptor beta chains from one sample in a study of T cell responses to AZD1222 COVID-19 vaccine. Profiling relied on immunoSEQ multiplex PCR, and the TCRdb table lists in-frame clones only, not all of them. The sample includes 130,000 to 150,000 clones, roughly 91% seen only once; the top ten take about 1.9%. Specimen: peripheral blood, collected on day 0 of AZD1222 vaccination. These receptors came from an adult in good health. Both conserved end residues are part of each CDR3. The D gene is left open where the match is weak. Size values are once, few and many counts, or a class for expanded clones, and some rows have none.

TRBV7-7,NA,NA,TRBJ2-2,TGTGCCAGCAGCAGATCCGGGGGGCCCAACACCGGGGAGCTGTTTTTT,CASSRSGGPNTGELFF
TRBV2,TRBD1,NA,TRBJ1-3,TGTGCCAGCAGCTTACGCCGGGACAGGTTCGGAAACACCATATATTTT,CASSLRRDRFGNTIYF
TRBV27,NA,NA,TRBJ2-7,TGTGCCAGCATGCCGGGGGACGCCTACGAGCAGTACTTC,CASMPGDAYEQYF
TRBV7-9,TRBD2,few,TRBJ2-1,TGTGCCAGCAGCTTATCTCTAGCGGGGTCAAACAATGAGCAGTTCTTC,CASSLSLAGSNNEQFF
TRBV24-1,NA,NA,TRBJ1-5,TGTGCCACCAGTGCCCCGGGGGGGATCCCGTCGCCGTATAGCAATCAGCCCCAGCATTTT,CATSAPGGIPSPYSNQPQHF
TRBV29-1,NA,NA,TRBJ1-5,TGCAGCGTTGCCCCGGGAGCGGGTCAGCCCCAGCATTTT,CSVAPGAGQPQHF
TRBV5-1,NA,NA,TRBJ1-1,TGCGCCAGCAGCTTGCAGGGGCTCATGAACACTGAAGCTTTCTTT,CASSLQGLMNTEAFF
TRBV30,TRBD1,NA,TRBJ1-1,TGTGCCTGGAGAATTAGACAGGGGAACACTGAAGCTTTCTTT,CAWRIRQGNTEAFF
TRBV10-2,NA,once,TRBJ2-3,TGCGCCAGCAGTGAGTCGAGGGGGGGCGGTACGCAGTATTTT,CASSESRGGGTQYF
TRBV18,TRBD1,NA,TRBJ1-1,TGTGCCAGCTCAAATGGACAGGGGGCGAACACTGAAGCTTTCTTT,CASSNGQGANTEAFF
TRBV10-3,NA,once,TRBJ1-5,TGTGCCATCAGTCGAGAGTTAGCCCAGCCCCAGCATTTT,CAISRELAQPQHF
TRBV19,TRBD1,NA,TRBJ1-2,TGTGCCAGTGATGACAGGGCTTTCTATGGCTACACCTTC,CASDDRAFYGYTF
TRBV12-3/TRBV12-4,TRBD1,NA,TRBJ2-7,TGTGCCAGCACCAGGACAGGGGGGGGCGAGCAGTACTTC,CASTRTGGGEQYF
TRBV11-2,NA,NA,TRBJ1-4,TGTGCCAGCAGATCACAGGGCCGGGACTGGGAAAAACTGTTTTTT,CASRSQGRDWEKLFF
TRBV7-3,TRBD1,NA,TRBJ1-2,TGTGCCAGCAGCAGGGACAGGGCCCTAGGCTACACCTTC,CASSRDRALGYTF
TRBV11-2,NA,few,TRBJ2-1,TGTGCCAGCAGCTTTCTAAGGACGAGTTTCAATGAGCAGTTCTTC,CASSFLRTSFNEQFF
TRBV3-1/TRBV3-2,NA,few,TRBJ2-5,TGTGCCAGCAGCCAAGCCCAGGGGCAAGAGACCCAGTACTTC,CASSQAQGQETQYF
TRBV9,NA,NA,TRBJ1-5,TGTGCCAGCAGCGTCAGTGGGAAGGGCAATCAGCCCCAGCATTTT,CASSVSGKGNQPQHF
TRBV11-1,TRBD1,NA,TRBJ1-3,TGTGCCAGCAGCTTGAGCCCGACAGGGGCTGGAAACACCATATATTTT,CASSLSPTGAGNTIYF
TRBV6-2/TRBV6-3,NA,NA,TRBJ1-2,TGTGCCAGCAGTTCCCCCTCGGGCAGGACCTATGGCTACACCTTC,CASSSPSGRTYGYTF
TRBV10-2,NA,once,TRBJ1-1,TGCGCCAGCAGTGAGTCGACGTCGCCATCGTCGGTCTTT,CASSESTSPSSVF
TRBV7-3,NA,NA,TRBJ1-1,TGTGCCAGCAGCCAAGGGGCGAGCGGCACTGAAGCTTTCTTT,CASSQGASGTEAFF
TRBV11-2,NA,NA,TRBJ1-1,TGTGCCAGCAGTTTCCGCGTGGGAACAGGTGAAGCTTTCTTT,CASSFRVGTGEAFF
TRBV18,NA,once,TRBJ2-5,TGTGCCAGCTCACCCCGGAGGGAAGAGACCCAGTACTTC,CASSPRREETQYF
TRBV2,TRBD1,NA,TRBJ1-1,TGTGCCAGCAGTCTTTGGACAGGGACTGAAGCTTTCTTT,CASSLWTGTEAFF
TRBV9,TRBD1,NA,TRBJ1-1,TGTGCCAGCAGCAAGACAGGGTTGAACACTGAAGCTTTCTTT,CASSKTGLNTEAFF
TRBV27,NA,NA,TRBJ1-2,TGTGCCAGCAGCCAAGGGTATGGCTACACCTTC,CASSQGYGYTF
TRBV5-6,TRBD2,NA,TRBJ2-5,TGTGCCAGCGCTAGCGGGATCTTAAAGACCCAGTACTTC,CASASGILKTQYF
TRBV12-3/TRBV12-4,NA,NA,TRBJ1-5,TGTGCCAGCAGTCCGCAAAGGCATCAGCCCCAGCATTTT,CASSPQRHQPQHF
TRBV19,NA,NA,TRBJ1-4,TGTGCCAGTAGTATAAATGGGATTAATGAAAAACTGTTTTTT,CASSINGINEKLFF
TRBV2,NA,NA,TRBJ2-3,TGTGCCAGCACCGAAGGGATTTCTGATACGCAGTATTTT,CASTEGISDTQYF
TRBV7-8,TRBD1,NA,TRBJ1-3,TGTGCCAGCAGCAGACAGGGGTACTCTGGAAACACCATATATTTT,CASSRQGYSGNTIYF
TRBV5-6,NA,few,TRBJ2-7,TGTGCCAGCAGCCCGCGCCGGCGCTCCTACGAGCAGTACTTC,CASSPRRRSYEQYF
TRBV28,TRBD2,NA,TRBJ2-1,TGTGCCAGCAGTAACCGGCCTCTAGCGGGAGGGGGCAATGAGCAGTTCTTC,CASSNRPLAGGGNEQFF
TRBV27,NA,NA,TRBJ1-1,TGTGCCAGCAGTCCAGGACTAAACACTGAAGCTTTCTTT,CASSPGLNTEAFF
TRBV6-2/TRBV6-3,TRBD1,NA,TRBJ2-5,TGTGCCAGCAGTTTTCCGGGACAGGGGGACAGAGAGACCCAGTACTTC,CASSFPGQGDRETQYF
TRBV7-3,TRBD1,NA,TRBJ2-3,TGTGCCAGCAGCGTAACGACAGGGGGCACAGATACGCAGTATTTT,CASSVTTGGTDTQYF
TRBV5-1,NA,NA,TRBJ2-1,TGCGCCAGCAGCTTGGTCGTACCCCGGAATAGGGATGAGCAGTTCTTC,CASSLVVPRNRDEQFF